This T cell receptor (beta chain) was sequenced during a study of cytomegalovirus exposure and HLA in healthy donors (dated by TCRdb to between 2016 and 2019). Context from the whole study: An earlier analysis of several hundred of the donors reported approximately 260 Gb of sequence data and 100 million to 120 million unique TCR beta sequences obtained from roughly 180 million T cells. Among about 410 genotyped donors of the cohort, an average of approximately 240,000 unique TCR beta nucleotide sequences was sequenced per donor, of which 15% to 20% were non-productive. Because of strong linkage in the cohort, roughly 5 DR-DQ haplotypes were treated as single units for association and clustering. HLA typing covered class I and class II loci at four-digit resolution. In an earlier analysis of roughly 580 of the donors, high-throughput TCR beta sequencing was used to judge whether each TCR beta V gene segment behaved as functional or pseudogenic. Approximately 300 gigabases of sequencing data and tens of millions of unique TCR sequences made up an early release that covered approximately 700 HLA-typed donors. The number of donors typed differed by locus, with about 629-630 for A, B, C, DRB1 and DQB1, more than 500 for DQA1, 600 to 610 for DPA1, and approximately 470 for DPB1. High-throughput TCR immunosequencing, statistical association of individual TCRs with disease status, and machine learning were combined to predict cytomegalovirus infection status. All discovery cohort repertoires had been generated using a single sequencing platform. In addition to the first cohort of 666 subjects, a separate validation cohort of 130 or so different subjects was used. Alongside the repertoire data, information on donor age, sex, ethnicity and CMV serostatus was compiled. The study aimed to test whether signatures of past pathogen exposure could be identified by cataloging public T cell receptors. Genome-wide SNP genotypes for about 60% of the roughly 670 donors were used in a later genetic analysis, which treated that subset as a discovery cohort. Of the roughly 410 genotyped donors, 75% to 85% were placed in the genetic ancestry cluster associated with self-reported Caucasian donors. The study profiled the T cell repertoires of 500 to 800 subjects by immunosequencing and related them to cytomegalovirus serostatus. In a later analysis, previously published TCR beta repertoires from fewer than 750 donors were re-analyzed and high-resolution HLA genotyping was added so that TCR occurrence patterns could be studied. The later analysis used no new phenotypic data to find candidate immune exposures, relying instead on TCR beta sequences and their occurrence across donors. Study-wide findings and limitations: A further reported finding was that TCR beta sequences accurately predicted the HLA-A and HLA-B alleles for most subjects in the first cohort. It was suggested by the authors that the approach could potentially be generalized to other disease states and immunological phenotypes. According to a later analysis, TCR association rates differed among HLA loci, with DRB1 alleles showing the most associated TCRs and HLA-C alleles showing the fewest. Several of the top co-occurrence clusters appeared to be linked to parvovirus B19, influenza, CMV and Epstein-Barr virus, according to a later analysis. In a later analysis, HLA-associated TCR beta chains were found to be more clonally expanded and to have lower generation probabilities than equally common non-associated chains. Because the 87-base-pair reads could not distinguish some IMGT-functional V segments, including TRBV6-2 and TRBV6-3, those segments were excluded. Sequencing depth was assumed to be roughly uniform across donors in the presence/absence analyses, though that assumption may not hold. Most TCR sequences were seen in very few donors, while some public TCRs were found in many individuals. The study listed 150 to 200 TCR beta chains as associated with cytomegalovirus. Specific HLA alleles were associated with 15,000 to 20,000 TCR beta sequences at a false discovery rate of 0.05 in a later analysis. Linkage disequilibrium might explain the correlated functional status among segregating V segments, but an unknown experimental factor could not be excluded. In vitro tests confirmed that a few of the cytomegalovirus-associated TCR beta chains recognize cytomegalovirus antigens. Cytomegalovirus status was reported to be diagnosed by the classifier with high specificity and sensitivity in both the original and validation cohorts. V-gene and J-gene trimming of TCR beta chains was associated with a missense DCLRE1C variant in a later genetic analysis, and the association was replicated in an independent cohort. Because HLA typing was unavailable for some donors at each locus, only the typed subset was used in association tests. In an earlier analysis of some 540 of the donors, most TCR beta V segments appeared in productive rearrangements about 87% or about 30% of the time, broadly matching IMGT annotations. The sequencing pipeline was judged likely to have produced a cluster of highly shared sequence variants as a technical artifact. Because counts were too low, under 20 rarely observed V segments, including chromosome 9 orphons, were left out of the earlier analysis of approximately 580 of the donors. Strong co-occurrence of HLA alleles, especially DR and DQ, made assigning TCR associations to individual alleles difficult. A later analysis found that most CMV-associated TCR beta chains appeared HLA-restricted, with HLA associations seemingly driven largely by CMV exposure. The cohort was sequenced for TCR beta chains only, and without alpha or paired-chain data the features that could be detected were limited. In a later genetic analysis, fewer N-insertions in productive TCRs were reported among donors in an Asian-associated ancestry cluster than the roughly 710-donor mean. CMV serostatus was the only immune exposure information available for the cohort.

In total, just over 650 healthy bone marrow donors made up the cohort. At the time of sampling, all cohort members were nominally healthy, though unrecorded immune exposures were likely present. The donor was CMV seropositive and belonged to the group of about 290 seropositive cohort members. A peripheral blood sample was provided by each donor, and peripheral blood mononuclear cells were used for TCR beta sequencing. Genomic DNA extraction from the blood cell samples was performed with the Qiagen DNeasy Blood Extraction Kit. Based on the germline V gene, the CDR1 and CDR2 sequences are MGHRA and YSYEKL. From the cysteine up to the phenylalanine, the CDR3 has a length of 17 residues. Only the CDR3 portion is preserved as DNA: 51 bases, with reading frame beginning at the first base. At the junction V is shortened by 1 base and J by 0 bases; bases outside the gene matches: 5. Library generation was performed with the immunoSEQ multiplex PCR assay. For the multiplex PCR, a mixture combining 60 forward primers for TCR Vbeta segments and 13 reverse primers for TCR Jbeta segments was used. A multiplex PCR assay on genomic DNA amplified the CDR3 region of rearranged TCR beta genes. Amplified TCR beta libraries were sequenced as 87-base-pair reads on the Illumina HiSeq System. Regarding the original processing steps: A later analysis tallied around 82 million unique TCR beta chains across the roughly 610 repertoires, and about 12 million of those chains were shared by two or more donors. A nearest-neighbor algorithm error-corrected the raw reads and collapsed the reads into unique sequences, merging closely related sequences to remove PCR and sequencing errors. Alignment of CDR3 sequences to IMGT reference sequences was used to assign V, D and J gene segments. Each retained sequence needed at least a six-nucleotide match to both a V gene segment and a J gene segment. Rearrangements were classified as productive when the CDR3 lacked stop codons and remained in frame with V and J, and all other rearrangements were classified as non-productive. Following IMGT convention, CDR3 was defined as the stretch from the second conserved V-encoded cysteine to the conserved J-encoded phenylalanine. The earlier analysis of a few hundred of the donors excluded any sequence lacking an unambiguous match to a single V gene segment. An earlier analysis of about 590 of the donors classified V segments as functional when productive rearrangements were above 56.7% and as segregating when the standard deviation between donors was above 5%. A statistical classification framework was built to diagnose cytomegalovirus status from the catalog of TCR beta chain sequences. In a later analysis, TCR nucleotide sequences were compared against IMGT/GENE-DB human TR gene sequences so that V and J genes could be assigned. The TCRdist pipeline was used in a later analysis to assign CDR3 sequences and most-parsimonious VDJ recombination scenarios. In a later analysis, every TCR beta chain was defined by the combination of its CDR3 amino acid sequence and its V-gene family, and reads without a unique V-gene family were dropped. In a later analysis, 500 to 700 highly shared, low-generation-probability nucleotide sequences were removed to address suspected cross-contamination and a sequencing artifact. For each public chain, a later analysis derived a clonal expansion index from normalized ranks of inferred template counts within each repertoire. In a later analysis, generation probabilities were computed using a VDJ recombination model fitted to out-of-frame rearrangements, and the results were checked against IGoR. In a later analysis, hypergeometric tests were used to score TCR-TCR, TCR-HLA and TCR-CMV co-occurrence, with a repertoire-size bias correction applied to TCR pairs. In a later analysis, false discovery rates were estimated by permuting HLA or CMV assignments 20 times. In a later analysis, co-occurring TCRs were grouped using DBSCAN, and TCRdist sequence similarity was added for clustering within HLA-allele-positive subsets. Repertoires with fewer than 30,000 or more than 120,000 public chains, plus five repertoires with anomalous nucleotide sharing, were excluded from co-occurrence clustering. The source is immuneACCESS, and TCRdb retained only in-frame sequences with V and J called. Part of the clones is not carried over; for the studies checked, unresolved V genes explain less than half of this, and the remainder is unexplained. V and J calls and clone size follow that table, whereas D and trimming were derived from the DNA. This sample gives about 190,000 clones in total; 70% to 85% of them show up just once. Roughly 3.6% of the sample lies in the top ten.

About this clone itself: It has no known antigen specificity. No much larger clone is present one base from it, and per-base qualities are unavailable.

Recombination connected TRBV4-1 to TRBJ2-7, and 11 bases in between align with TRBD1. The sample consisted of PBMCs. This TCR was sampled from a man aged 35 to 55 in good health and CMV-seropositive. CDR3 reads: CASSQGGTGGTSYEQYF. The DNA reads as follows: TGCGCCAGCAGCCAAGGAGGGACAGGGGGAACCTCCTACGAGCAGTACTTC.